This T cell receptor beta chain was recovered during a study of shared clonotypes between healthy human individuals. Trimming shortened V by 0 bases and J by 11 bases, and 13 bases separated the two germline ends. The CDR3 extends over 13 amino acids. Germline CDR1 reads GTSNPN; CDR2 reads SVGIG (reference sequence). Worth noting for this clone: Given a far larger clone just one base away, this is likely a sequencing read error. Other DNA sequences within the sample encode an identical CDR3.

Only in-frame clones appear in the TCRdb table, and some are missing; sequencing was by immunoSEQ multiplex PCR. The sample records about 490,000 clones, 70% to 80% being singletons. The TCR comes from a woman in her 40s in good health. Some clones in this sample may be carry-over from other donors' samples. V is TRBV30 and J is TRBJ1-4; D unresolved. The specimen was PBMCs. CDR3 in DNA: TGTGCCTGGAGTGTAAACAGCAACGAGAAACTGTTTTTT. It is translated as CAWSVNSNEKLFF.